Below, 9 T cell receptor beta chains from the same sample are listed, as sequenced in a study of OX40 agonist ivuxolimab in advanced cancers. Data came from immunoSEQ multiplex PCR; TCRdb stores just in-frame clones and leaves some out. The sample shows tens of thousands of clones, approximately 86% of them seen only once. The material was CD4+ or CD8+ T cells sorted from blood, obtained in a trial of the OX40 agonist ivuxolimab. Receptor source: an adult with an advanced solid tumor such as melanoma, head and neck, liver or kidney cancer.

The rearrangement links TRBV28 to TRBJ2-1, with unresolved D. CDR1 and CDR2 from the germline V gene are MDHEN and SYDVKM. This CDR3 spans 13 amino acids. Trimming left V 7 bases short and J 4 bases short, with 11 bases between. CDR3: CASTPLGYNEQFF. The CDR3 nucleotides are TGTGCCAGCACCCCCCTAGGGTACAATGAGCAGTTCTTC.

The chain employs TRBV13 and TRBJ1-2; possible D gene TRBD1, 5 bases. The CDR3 extends over 14 amino acids. The V gene's germline CDR1 is PRHDT and CDR2 FYEKMQ (reference sequence). Trimming pared 0 bases from V and 12 bases from J, leaving 17 bases between. CDR3: CASSLGRRAGQDTF. CDR3 coding DNA: TGTGCCAGCAGCTTAGGCCGAAGGGCAGGGCAGGACACCTTC.

This rearrangement joins TRBV6-1 to TRBJ2-7; D is undetermined. The CDR3 totals 13 residues. Per germline, CDR1 MNHNS and CDR2 SASEGT. Trimming removed 3 bases from V and 2 bases from J, with 8 bases in between. The CDR3 DNA follows: TGTGCCAGCAGTGAGGTGCCCCCCTACGAGCAGTACTTC. Its translation is CASSEVPPYEQYF.

The sample holds a few counts of this clone. The chain links TRBV2 to TRBJ1-2; 9 bases map to TRBD1. The CDR3 runs to 13 residues. V shed 6 bases and J 6 bases; nucleotides not matched to a gene: 5. Germline lookup yields CDR1 SNHLY and CDR2 FYNNEI. The CDR3 nucleotides are TGTGCCAGCAGCCCTAGACAGGGGGATGGCTACACCTTC. Translating it yields CASSPRQGDGYTF.

The table lists this clone with a count of one. V usage is TRBV11-2 and J usage is TRBJ2-7; D uncertain. V was clipped by 1 base and J by 4 bases, with 5 bases between them. The germline CDR1 and CDR2 sequences are SGHAT and FQNNGV. The length of the CDR3 is 12 residues. CDR3 residues: CASSLGVYEQYF. The DNA of the CDR3 is TGTGCCAGCAGCTTAGGGGTTTACGAGCAGTACTTC.

The chain recombines TRBV12-5 with TRBJ1-3; the D gene is possibly TRBD1 (5 bases). V lost 6 bases, J lost 4 bases, and 13 bases lay in between. The germline CDR1 and CDR2 sequences are LGHNT and FRNRAP. There are 14 residues in the CDR3. The CDR3 coding sequence is TGTGCTAGTGGACCAGGGACCCCCGGAAACACCATATATTTT. Amino acid sequence: CASGPGTPGNTIYF.

The rearrangement uses TRBV7-8 and TRBJ1-4; no firm D call. The CDR3 runs to 16 residues. Germline V CDR1 and CDR2: SGHVS, FQNEAQ. Trimming stripped 3 bases from V and 2 bases from J, with 13 bases between. CDR3 nucleotide sequence: TGTGCCAGCAGCTTCAACCCCCGACTGACTAATGAAAAACTGTTTTTT. Its protein product is CASSFNPRLTNEKLFF.

The chain combines TRBV7-2 with TRBJ2-2, with D perhaps assigned TRBD1 or TRBD2 (5 bases each). The V gene's germline CDR1 is SGHTA and CDR2 FQGNSA. The CDR3 covers 15 residues. V was pared by 6 bases and J by 6 bases, with 17 bases between. The chain's CDR3 is CASSLNSGTPGELFF. DNA of the CDR3: TGTGCCAGCAGTCTCAATTCCGGGACCCCCGGGGAGCTGTTTTTT.

This clone was picked up a small number of times. This rearrangement joins TRBV19 to TRBJ1-5, with no clear D. The CDR3 consists of 12 residues. Trimming cost V 7 bases and J 7 bases, with 11 bases left between them. Germline loops: CDR1 LNHDA, CDR2 SQIVND (reference sequence). CDR3 sequence: CASKDPVQPQHF. For the CDR3, the DNA is TGTGCCAGTAAGGACCCGGTACAGCCCCAGCATTTT. Variable domain in full (rest from reference TRBV19 and TRBJ1-5): DGGITQSPKYLFRKEGQNVTLSCEQNLNHDAMYWYRQDPGQGLRLIYYSQIVNDFQKGDIAEGYSVSREKKESFPLTVTSAQKNPTAFYLCASKDPVQPQHFGDGTRLSIL.